One sample yielded the 30 T cell receptor beta chains listed below, sequenced in a study of regulatory and conventional T cells in RAG deficiency. Genomic DNA came from blood regulatory T cells gated CD4+ CD25-high CD127-low. Clones were read by immunoSEQ multiplex PCR, and TCRdb kept only the in-frame ones, dropping some. The profile shows about 9,400 clones, about 89% of them singletons. A further study also used this sample, focusing on regulatory T cells. From that report: Primers: 52 TRBV forward and 13 TRBJ reverse.

Source material: Tregs sorted from blood. The origin of the receptors is a human donor in good health.

This clone was observed a few times. The chain combines TRBV28 with TRBJ1-2; D unclear. Looked up from germline, CDR1 is MDHEN and CDR2 is SYDVKM. CDR3 size: 13 residues. Trimming took 11 bases from V and 3 from J, leaving 16 bases between them. The CDR3 region is CAVEREGYYGYTF. As DNA, the CDR3 is TGTGCCGTCGAACGTGAGGGCTACTATGGCTACACCTTC.

This chain uses TRBV5-1 with TRBJ2-5; 8 bases match TRBD2. With V trimmed by 4 bases and J by 5 bases, 10 bases remained unmatched. The germline gives CDR1 SGHRS, CDR2 YFSETQ. The CDR3 is 15 amino acids. CDR3 region: CASSHSPGGLETQYF. The CDR3 DNA reads as TGCGCCAGCAGCCACTCTCCGGGGGGGCTGGAGACCCAGTACTTC.

The chain employs TRBV6-5 and TRBJ1-4; D is perhaps TRBD1 (5 bases). The CDR3 totals 14 residues. Germline loops: CDR1 MNHEY, CDR2 SVGAGI. The V and J ends lost 8 bases and 3 bases respectively, with 13 bases between them. The CDR3 bases are TGTGCCAGCGCATGGGGGGTTTCTAATGAAAAACTGTTTTTT. This encodes CASAWGVSNEKLFF.

V gene TRBV27 combines with J gene TRBJ1-2; unclear D gene. Germline lookup yields CDR1 MNHEY and CDR2 SMNVEV (reference sequence). This CDR3 region has 16 residues. The ends were cut back, 6 bases at V and 2 bases at J, with 19 bases in the middle. CDR3 sequence (DNA): TGTGCCAGCAGGATCAACGGGCAGGCCCTCAACTATGGCTACACCTTC. Protein: CASRINGQALNYGYTF.

This sequence joins TRBV28 and TRBJ2-2, with D perhaps matching TRBD2 (6 bases). The germline V gene has CDR1 MDHEN and CDR2 SYDVKM. V was shortened by 6 bases and J by 0 bases, with 17 bases between the two germline ends. The CDR3 has 17 residues. CDR3 loop: CASSLPERVTNTGELFF. The CDR3 DNA follows: TGTGCCAGCAGCCTACCAGAGCGGGTGACGAACACCGGGGAGCTGTTTTTT.

This chain links TRBV19 with TRBJ1-6; a weak D match, TRBD1 (6 bases). CDR1 is LNHDA, CDR2 SQIVND, per germline (reference sequence). V was pared by 4 bases and J by 9 bases, with 16 bases between. The CDR3 runs to 15 residues. The CDR3 coding sequence is TGTGCCAGTAGTAGAGCCGGTAGGACAGTTTCACCCCTCCACTTT. This codes for CASSRAGRTVSPLHF.

This rearrangement joins TRBV18 to TRBJ2-5; D is possibly TRBD2 (7 bases). Germline V CDR1 and CDR2: KGHSH, LQKENI. This CDR3 has 15 amino acids. Trimming took 2 bases from V and 4 from J, leaving 14 bases between them. Here the CDR3 reads CASSPRGGHPETQYF. The CDR3 DNA reads TGTGCCAGCTCACCAAGGGGGGGACACCCAGAGACCCAGTACTTC.

This chain uses TRBV6-1 with TRBJ2-2; D gene unclear. CDR3 length: 19 residues. The germline V and J ends were trimmed by 0 bases and 0 bases, with 17 bases remaining between them. The germline gives CDR1 MNHNS, CDR2 SASEGT. CDR3 sequence reads: CASSEAWGWRIANTGELFF. DNA of the CDR3: TGTGCCAGCAGTGAAGCGTGGGGTTGGCGGATCGCGAACACCGGGGAGCTGTTTTTT.

This chain connects TRBV19 to TRBJ1-1; 8 positions agree with TRBD1. Germline V gives CDR1 LNHDA, CDR2 SQIVND (reference sequence). Trimming took 6 bases from V and 6 from J; bases not matched to a gene: 15. This CDR3 has 16 residues. The CDR3 bases are TGTGCCAGTAGCCAGGGGGCGCGATTATTCTCTCCTGAAGCTTTCTTT. Its translation: CASSQGARLFSPEAFF.

The chain uses TRBV6-5 and TRBJ1-1; maybe TRBD1 (5 bases). Germline values: CDR1 MNHEY, CDR2 SVGAGI. The CDR3 contains 16 residues. Deletions cut 0 bases from V and 0 bases from J, with 11 bases between. The DNA for the CDR3 is TGTGCCAGCAGTTACTCCGTCGGGGCCTTGAACACTGAAGCTTTCTTT. This gives the protein CASSYSVGALNTEAFF.

This clone was picked up a small number of times. V usage is TRBV7-9 and J usage is TRBJ1-2; D not certain. Germline loops: CDR1 SEHNR, CDR2 FQNEAQ (reference sequence). This CDR3 region has 12 residues. Trimming pared 4 bases from V and 2 bases from J, leaving 5 bases between. CDR3 sequence: CASSSGNYGYTF. DNA of the CDR3: TGTGCCAGCAGCTCAGGCAACTATGGCTACACCTTC. The variable domain in full, completed from reference TRBV7-9 and TRBJ1-2, reads DTGVSQNPRHKITKRGQNVTFRCDPISEHNRLYWYRQTLGQGPEFLTYFQNEAQLEKSRLLSDRFSAERPKGSFSTLEIQRTEQGDSAMYLCASSSGNYGYTFGSGTRLTVV.

V and J are TRBV5-1 and TRBJ2-3; 10 nucleotides match TRBD2. The CDR3 runs 18 residues. V shed 4 bases, J shed 3 bases, and the junction held 14 bases outside the gene matches. Germline CDR1 is SGHRS and CDR2 is YFSETQ. CDR3 residues: CASSPAISGRAGTDTQYF. CDR3 DNA sequence: TGCGCCAGCAGCCCGGCCATCAGCGGGAGGGCTGGAACAGATACGCAGTATTTT.

This clone was recorded once. This rearrangement joins TRBV30 to TRBJ1-2; TRBD1 matches at 8 bases. Germline V gene data show CDR1 as GTSNPN and CDR2 as SVGIG (reference sequence). The CDR3 has 15 amino acids. Trimming removed 4 bases from V and 1 base from J; junction bases left unmatched: 8. CDR3 amino acids: CAWTPDRAVNYGYTF. Here the CDR3 DNA reads TGTGCCTGGACCCCGGACAGGGCCGTTAACTATGGCTACACCTTC.

The chain has TRBV10-3 and TRBJ1-2; D unresolved. V was pared by 3 bases and J by 4 bases, with 15 bases between. The CDR3 extends over 15 amino acids. Germline CDR1 and CDR2: ENHRY and SYGVKD. CDR3 coding DNA: TGTGCCATCAGTGATTATACAAGGGCCTTCTATGGCTACACCTTC. Protein sequence: CAISDYTRAFYGYTF.

The chain links TRBV18 to TRBJ1-3; D unresolved. The V and J ends lost 3 bases and 0 bases respectively, with 21 bases between them. Germline CDR1 KGHSH, CDR2 LQKENI. The CDR3 consists of 19 residues. The CDR3 region is CASSPLPSKDGSSGNTIYF. CDR3 nucleotides: TGTGCCAGCTCACCCCTCCCTTCAAAGGACGGGAGCTCTGGAAACACCATATATTTT.

The chain couples TRBV29-1 to TRBJ2-1; TRBD1 might be the D (6 bases). The CDR3 is 15 residues long. The V and J ends lost 3 bases and 5 bases respectively, with 17 bases between them. Germline-derived CDR1 and CDR2 are SQVTM and ANQGSEA. The CDR3 region has the DNA TGCAGCGTTGACCCGGACAGCAGTTGGAACAATGAGCAGTTCTTC. Encoded protein: CSVDPDSSWNNEQFF.

V usage is TRBV27 and J usage is TRBJ1-2; D remains ambiguous. V was clipped by 7 bases and J by 4 bases, with 22 bases between them. The germline V gene has CDR1 MNHEY and CDR2 SMNVEV (reference sequence). The CDR3 has 16 amino acids. Written as DNA, the CDR3 is TGTGCCAGCATGTTATTTTTCAGCCCCGACCTCTATGGCTACACCTTC. This sequence encodes CASMLFFSPDLYGYTF.

This clone has only one observation. The chain couples TRBV7-2 to TRBJ2-3; D is unresolved. CDR1 is SGHTA, CDR2 FQGNSA, per germline. The CDR3 loop spans 15 amino acids. V was trimmed by 2 bases and J by 5 bases, leaving 14 bases between them. This chain's CDR3 is CASSLTTLNRDTQYF. DNA for the CDR3: TGTGCCAGCAGCTTAACGACCCTAAACAGAGATACGCAGTATTTT.

This sequence joins TRBV27 and TRBJ2-3; no clear D. Trimming cost V 6 bases and J 5 bases, with 9 bases left between them. The CDR3 is 12 amino acids. CDR1 is MNHEY and CDR2 is SMNVEV in the germline V gene (reference sequence). CDR3 coding DNA: TGTGCCAGCAGAACGACTGGAGATACGCAGTATTTT. It is translated as CASRTTGDTQYF.

Of note for this clone: At one boundary the junction diverges from the germline segment, which might be a read error. This chain joins TRBV6-5 and TRBJ1-1; D unresolved. CDR1 is MNHEY, CDR2 SVGAGI, per germline. This CDR3 is 12 amino acids long. The CDR3 DNA reads as TGTGCCAGCAGTTCCGAGCACCGAAGCTTGATCTTT. Amino acid sequence: CASSSEHRSLIF.

J is TRBJ1-3 and V is TRBV5-5, with D hard to call. CDR1 is SGHKS, CDR2 YYEKEE, per germline (reference sequence). V dropped 0 bases and J dropped 9 bases, with 7 bases sitting between them. This CDR3 contains 12 residues. CDR3 in DNA: TGTGCCAGCAGCTTGGACCGTGCCACCATATATTTT. Translating gives CASSLDRATIYF.

On this clone itself: Within the sample, other DNA sequences also encode this same CDR3. The chain combines TRBV7-2 with TRBJ1-2, with a possible D match to TRBD1 (6 bases). Germline lookup yields CDR1 SGHTA and CDR2 FQGNSA. Between the trimmed V and J ends, which lost 3 bases and 3 bases, there was a span of 14 bases. The CDR3 has 15 amino acids. This CDR3 is CASSLTGGGDYGYTF. DNA for the CDR3: TGTGCCAGCAGCTTGACGGGAGGGGGGGACTATGGCTACACCTTC.

The CDR3 DNA reads as TGTGCCAGCAGCTTAGGGGTGTCTGTTTCCAATGAGCAGTTCTTC. It yields the protein CASSLGVSVSNEQFF. V gene TRBV7-3 combines with J gene TRBJ2-1; no clear D. The CDR3 is 15 amino acids. The germline gives CDR1 SGHTA, CDR2 FQGTGA. V gave up 2 bases and J gave up 6 bases, with 14 bases separating them.

The rearrangement joins TRBV5-6 to TRBJ2-3; TRBD2 matches 7 bases. The germline V gene encodes CDR1 SGHDT and CDR2 YYEEEE. V lost 4 bases, J lost 1 base, and 6 bases stayed unmatched. The CDR3 covers 15 residues. The CDR3 reads CASSRSGARTDTQYF. Here the CDR3 DNA reads TGTGCCAGCAGCCGAAGCGGGGCCCGCACAGATACGCAGTATTTT.

The chain couples TRBV6-1 to TRBJ2-7; tentative D call: TRBD2 (6 bases). The CDR3 contains 14 residues. The germline gives CDR1 MNHNS, CDR2 SASEGT. The V and J ends lost 8 bases and 1 base respectively, with 15 bases between them. This CDR3 reads CASLRLASSYEQYF. CDR3 in DNA: TGTGCCAGCTTACGGCTAGCGAGTTCCTACGAGCAGTACTTC.

This clone was seen just once. The chain has TRBV5-1 and TRBJ1-3; 7 nucleotides align to TRBD1. The CDR3 is 15 amino acids. Per the germline V gene, CDR1 is SGHRS and CDR2 is YFSETQ. After removal of 0 bases from V and 4 bases from J, the junction contained 4 bases not matched to a gene. Written as DNA, the CDR3 is TGCGCCAGCAGCTTGGGCGACAGGGCGGGAAACACCATATATTTT. Amino acids: CASSLGDRAGNTIYF.

The CDR3 bases are TGCGCCAGCAGTTATCCAAGCAATGAGCAGTTCTTC. Its protein is CASSYPSNEQFF. The gene calls are TRBV5-1 and TRBJ2-1; D gene ambiguous. V was cut by 5 bases and J by 6 bases, with 9 bases left in between. CDR3 length equals 12 residues. CDR1 and CDR2 (germline): SGHRS, YFSETQ.

V usage is TRBV28 and J usage is TRBJ2-7; D is possibly TRBD2 (6 bases). Germline V gene data show CDR1 as MDHEN and CDR2 as SYDVKM. V shed 3 bases and J shed 3 bases, with 24 bases lying between them. This CDR3 has 18 residues. The DNA for the CDR3 is TGTGCCAGCAGTTTCATCGATTTACGGGACTCACGACGCTACGAGCAGTACTTC. Its protein product is CASSFIDLRDSRRYEQYF.

The CDR3 DNA reads as TGTGCCAGCCGAGTCGACCGACCAAACACCGGGGAGCTGTTTTTT. This translates into CASRVDRPNTGELFF. The chain couples TRBV19 to TRBJ2-2; the D is unclear. CDR1 LNHDA and CDR2 SQIVND come from the germline V gene (reference sequence). This CDR3 has 15 amino acids. The V end lost 9 bases, the J end lost 2 bases, and 16 bases lay between the germline ends.

V usage is TRBV30 and J usage is TRBJ1-1; D not resolved. Between the trimmed V and J ends, which lost 5 bases and 4 bases, there was a span of 8 bases. Germline loops: CDR1 GTSNPN, CDR2 SVGIG (reference sequence). The CDR3 extends over 11 amino acids. The CDR3 DNA follows: TGTGCCTGGGGGTTTATCACTGAAGCTTTCTTT. Translation gives CAWGFITEAFF.